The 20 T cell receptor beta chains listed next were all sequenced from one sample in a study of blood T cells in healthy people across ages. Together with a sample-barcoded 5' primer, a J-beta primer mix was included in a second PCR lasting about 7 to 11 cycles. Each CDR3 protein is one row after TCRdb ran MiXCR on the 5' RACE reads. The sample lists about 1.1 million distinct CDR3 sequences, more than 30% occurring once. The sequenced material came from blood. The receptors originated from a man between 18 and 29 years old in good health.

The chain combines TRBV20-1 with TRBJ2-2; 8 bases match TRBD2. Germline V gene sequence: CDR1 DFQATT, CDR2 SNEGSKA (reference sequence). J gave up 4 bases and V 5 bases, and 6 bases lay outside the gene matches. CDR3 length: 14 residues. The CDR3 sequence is CSASAGAVTGELFF. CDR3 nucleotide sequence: TGCAGTGCTTCAGCGGGGGCGGTCACCGGGGAGCTGTTTTTT.

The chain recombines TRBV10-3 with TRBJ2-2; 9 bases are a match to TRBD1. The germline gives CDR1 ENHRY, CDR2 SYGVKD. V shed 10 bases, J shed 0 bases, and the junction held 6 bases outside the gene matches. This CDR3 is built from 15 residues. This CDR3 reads CATETGGANTGELFF. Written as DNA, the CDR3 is TGTGCCACCGAGACAGGGGGAGCGAACACCGGGGAGCTGTTTTTT.

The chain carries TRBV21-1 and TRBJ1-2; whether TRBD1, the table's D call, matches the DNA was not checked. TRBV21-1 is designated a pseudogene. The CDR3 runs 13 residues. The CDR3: CASSKEGGRGYTF. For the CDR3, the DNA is TGTGCCAGCAGCAAAGAGGGGGGAAGGGGCTACACCTTC.

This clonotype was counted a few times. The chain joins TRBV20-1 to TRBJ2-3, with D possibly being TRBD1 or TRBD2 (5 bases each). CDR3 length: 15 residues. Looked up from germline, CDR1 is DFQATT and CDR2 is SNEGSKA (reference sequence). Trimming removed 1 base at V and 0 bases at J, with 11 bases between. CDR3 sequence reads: CSARVRDRSTDTQYF. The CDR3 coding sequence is TGCAGTGCTAGAGTAAGGGACCGCAGCACAGATACGCAGTATTTT.

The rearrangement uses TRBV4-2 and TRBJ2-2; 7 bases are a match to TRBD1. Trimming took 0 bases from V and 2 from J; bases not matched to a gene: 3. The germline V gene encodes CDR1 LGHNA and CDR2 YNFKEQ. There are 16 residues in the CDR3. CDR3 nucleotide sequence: TGTGCCAGCAGCCAAGATGGACAGGCAAACACCGGGGAGCTGTTTTTT. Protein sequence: CASSQDGQANTGELFF.

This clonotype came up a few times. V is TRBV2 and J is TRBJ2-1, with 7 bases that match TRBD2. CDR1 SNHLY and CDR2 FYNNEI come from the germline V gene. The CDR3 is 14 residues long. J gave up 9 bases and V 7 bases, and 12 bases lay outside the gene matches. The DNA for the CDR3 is TGTGCCAGCAAGAACCTAACTAGCGCTATTGAGCAGTTCTTC. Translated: CASKNLTSAIEQFF.

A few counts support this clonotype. CDR3 sequence reads: CASSQIGTGYSNQPQHF. Written as DNA, the CDR3 is TGTGCCAGCAGCCAAATCGGGACAGGCTATAGCAATCAGCCCCAGCATTTT. The chain is built from TRBV12-3 or TRBV12-4 and TRBJ1-5, with 8 bases matching TRBD1. The V segment lost 6 bases and the J segment 0 bases; nucleotides outside the gene matches: 10. The CDR3 runs to 17 residues.

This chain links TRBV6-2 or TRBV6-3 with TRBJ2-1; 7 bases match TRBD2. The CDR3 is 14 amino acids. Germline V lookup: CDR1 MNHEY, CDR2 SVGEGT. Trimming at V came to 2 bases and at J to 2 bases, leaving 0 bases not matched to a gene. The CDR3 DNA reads TGTGCCAGCAGTTACGCGGGGGCCTACAATGAGCAGTTCTTC. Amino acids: CASSYAGAYNEQFF.

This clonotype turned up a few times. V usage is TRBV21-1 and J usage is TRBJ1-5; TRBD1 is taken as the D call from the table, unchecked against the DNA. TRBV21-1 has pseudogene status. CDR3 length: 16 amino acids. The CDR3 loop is CATPRGSGRGNQPQHF. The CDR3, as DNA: TGTGCCACCCCTCGGGGGTCAGGTAGAGGCAATCAGCCCCAGCATTTT.

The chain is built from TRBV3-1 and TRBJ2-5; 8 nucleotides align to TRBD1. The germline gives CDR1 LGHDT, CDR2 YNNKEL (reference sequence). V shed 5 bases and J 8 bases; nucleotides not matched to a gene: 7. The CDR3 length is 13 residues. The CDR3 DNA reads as TGTGCCAGCAGCAAGGACAGGGCGGGAACCCAGTACTTC. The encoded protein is CASSKDRAGTQYF.

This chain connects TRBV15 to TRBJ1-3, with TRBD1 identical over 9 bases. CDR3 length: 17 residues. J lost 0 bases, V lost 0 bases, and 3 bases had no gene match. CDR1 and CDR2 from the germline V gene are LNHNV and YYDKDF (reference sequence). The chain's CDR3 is CATSREGQGNSGNTIYF. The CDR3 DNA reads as TGTGCCACCAGCAGAGAGGGACAGGGAAACTCTGGAAACACCATATATTTT.

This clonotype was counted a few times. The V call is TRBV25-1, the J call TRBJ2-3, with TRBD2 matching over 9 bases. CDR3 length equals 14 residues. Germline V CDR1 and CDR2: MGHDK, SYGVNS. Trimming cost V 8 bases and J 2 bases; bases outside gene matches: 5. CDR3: CASRRTSDTDTQYF. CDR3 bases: TGTGCCAGCCGGAGGACTAGCGACACAGATACGCAGTATTTT.

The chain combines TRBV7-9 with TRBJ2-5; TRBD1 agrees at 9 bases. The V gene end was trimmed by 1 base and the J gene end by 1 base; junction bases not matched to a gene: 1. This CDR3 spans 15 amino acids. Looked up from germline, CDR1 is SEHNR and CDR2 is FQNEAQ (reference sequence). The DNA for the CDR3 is TGTGCCAGCAGCTTAGGGACAGGGGTCCAAGAGACCCAGTACTTC. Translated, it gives CASSLGTGVQETQYF.

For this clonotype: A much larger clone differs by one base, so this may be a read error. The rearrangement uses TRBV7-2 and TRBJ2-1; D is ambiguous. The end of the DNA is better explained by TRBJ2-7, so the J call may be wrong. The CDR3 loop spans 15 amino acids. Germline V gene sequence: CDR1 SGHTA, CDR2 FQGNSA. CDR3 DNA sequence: TGTGCCAGCAGCTTAGGCCTGAGCTCCTACAATGAGCAGTACTTC. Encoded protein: CASSLGLSSYNEQYF.

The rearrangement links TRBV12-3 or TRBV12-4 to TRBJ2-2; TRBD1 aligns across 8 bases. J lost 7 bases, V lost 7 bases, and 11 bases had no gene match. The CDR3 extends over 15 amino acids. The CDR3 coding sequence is TGTGCCAGCAATTGGGCAGGGGGCGTGAGCGGGGAGCTGTTTTTT. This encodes CASNWAGGVSGELFF.

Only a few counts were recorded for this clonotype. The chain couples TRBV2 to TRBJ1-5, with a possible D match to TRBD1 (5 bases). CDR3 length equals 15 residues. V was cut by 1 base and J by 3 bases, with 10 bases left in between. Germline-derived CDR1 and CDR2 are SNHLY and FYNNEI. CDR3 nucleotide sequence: TGTGCCAGCAGTGAAGGTCCGGGGACCAATCAGCCCCAGCATTTT. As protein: CASSEGPGTNQPQHF.

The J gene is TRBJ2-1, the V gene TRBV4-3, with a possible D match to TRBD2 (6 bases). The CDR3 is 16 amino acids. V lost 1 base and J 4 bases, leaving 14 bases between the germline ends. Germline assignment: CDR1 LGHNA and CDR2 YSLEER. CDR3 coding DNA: TGCGCCAGCAGCCAAGTTTGGCGTGGAGGGTACAATGAGCAGTTCTTC. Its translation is CASSQVWRGGYNEQFF.

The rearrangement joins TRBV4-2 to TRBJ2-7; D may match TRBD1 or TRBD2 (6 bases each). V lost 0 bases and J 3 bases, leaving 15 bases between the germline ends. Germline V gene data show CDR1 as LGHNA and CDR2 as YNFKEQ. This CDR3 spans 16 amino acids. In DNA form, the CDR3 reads TGTGCCAGCAGCCAAGATCGGGGGACAAAGGGCTACGAGCAGTACTTC. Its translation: CASSQDRGTKGYEQYF.

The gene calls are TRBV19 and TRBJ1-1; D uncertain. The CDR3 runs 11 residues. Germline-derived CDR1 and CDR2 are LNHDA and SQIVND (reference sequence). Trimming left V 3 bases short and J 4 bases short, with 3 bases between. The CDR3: CASSIVTEAFF. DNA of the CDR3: TGTGCCAGTAGTATTGTCACTGAAGCTTTCTTT.

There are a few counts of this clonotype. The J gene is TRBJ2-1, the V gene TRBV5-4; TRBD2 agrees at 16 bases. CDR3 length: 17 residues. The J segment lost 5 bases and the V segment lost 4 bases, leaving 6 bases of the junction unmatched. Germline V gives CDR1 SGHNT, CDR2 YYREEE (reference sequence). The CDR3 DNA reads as TGTGCCAGCAGCCAGGGACTAGCGGGGGGGACTAACAATGAGCAGTTCTTC. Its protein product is CASSQGLAGGTNNEQFF.